These 11 T cell receptor beta chains originate from one sample sequenced in a study of regulatory T cells in long-lasting Graves disease. Arm-PCR with iRepertoire HTBI primers amplified the CDR3 regions for these TCR beta libraries. One entry per CDR3 protein results from TCRdb running MiXCR on the multiplex PCR reads. The repertoire holds about 540,000 distinct CDR3 sequences, with about 13% as singletons. Time point: newly diagnosed GD, antithyroid drugs for less than 3 months. Following extraction of RNA from PBMCs, that RNA was used to make the TCR library. These sequences were also reported in another study, on T cells in Graves' hyperthyroidism and ophthalmopathy.

Sample: peripheral blood mononuclear cells (PBMCs), taken at new diagnosis, from a patient treated with antithyroid drugs. These receptor sequences come from a young man with Graves disease.

This clonotype has at least ten counts. This sequence joins TRBV12-3 or TRBV12-4 and TRBJ2-7; TRBD1 matches 7 bases. After removal of 3 bases from V and 2 bases from J, the junction contained 10 bases not matched to a gene. This CDR3 has 16 amino acids. The CDR3 nucleotides are TGTGCCAGCAGTTTCAGGGGGACGGGACGTCCCTACGAGCAGTACTTC. Protein sequence: CASSFRGTGRPYEQYF.

In its sample, this clonotype was seen a few times. This chain uses TRBV6-4 with TRBJ1-5; D is unresolved. The CDR3 contains 14 residues. Germline V lookup: CDR1 MRHNA, CDR2 SNTAGT. The V gene lost 4 bases and the J gene lost 4 bases, with 11 bases spanning the gap. The CDR3 bases are TGTGCCAGCAGTGCCCGGATCCCAAATCAGCCCCAGCATTTT. This gives the protein CASSARIPNQPQHF.

This clonotype was observed at least ten times. V and J are TRBV4-2 and TRBJ2-3; no reliable D call. V dropped 8 bases and J dropped 1 base, with 16 bases sitting between them. CDR1 and CDR2 from the germline V gene are LGHNA and YNFKEQ. This CDR3 has 15 residues. The CDR3 here is CASSTSSSGTDTQYF. CDR3 in DNA: TGTGCCAGCTCGACGTCCAGTTCGGGCACAGATACGCAGTATTTT.

About this clonotype: This CDR3 fails to terminate in the conserved phenylalanine or tryptophan, so it likely reflects a read error. The V gene is TRBV29-1, the J gene TRBJ2-1, with 9 bases lining up with TRBD2. The CDR3 consists of 22 residues. With 3 bases clipped from V and 4 bases from J, the junction kept 28 bases outside the gene matches. CDR1 SQVTM and CDR2 ANQGSEA come from the germline V gene. The CDR3 DNA reads as TGCAGCGTTGAGTGGGTCTGGGGGGCCCCTGGGAGTAGCGGGAGAGGGTACAATGAGCAGTTCCTC. Translating it yields CSVEWVWGAPGSSGRGYNEQFL.

This clonotype was counted ten times or more. The chain couples TRBV7-2 to TRBJ2-1, with D tentatively TRBD1 or TRBD2 (5 bases each). CDR1 and CDR2 from the germline V gene are SGHTA and FQGNSA. The germline V and J ends were trimmed by 5 bases and 6 bases, with 11 bases remaining between them. This CDR3 is built from 13 residues. The chain's CDR3 is CASSLSRGNEQFF. As DNA, the CDR3 is TGTGCCAGCAGCCTCTCGAGGGGCAATGAGCAGTTCTTC.

The CDR3 DNA follows: TGTGCCAGCAGCCCTAGGACTAGCGAGACCCAGTACTTC. It encodes CASSPRTSETQYF. V is TRBV7-2 and J is TRBJ2-1, with TRBD2 matching over 8 bases. Near its end, the DNA agrees better with TRBJ2-5, so the J call may be wrong. In germline, CDR1 is SGHTA, CDR2 FQGNSA. CDR3 length: 13 residues.

This clonotype was seen repeatedly, ten times or more. The chain couples TRBV5-5 to TRBJ2-5; 8 bases map to TRBD2. With 5 bases clipped from V and 4 bases from J, the junction kept 10 bases outside the gene matches. The CDR3 consists of 15 residues. Germline V gene lookup returns CDR1 SGHKS and CDR2 YYEKEE (reference sequence). CDR3: CASSIGAAGGETQYF. The CDR3 DNA follows: TGTGCCAGCAGTATAGGCGCGGCGGGAGGAGAGACCCAGTACTTC. Full variable domain (missing parts from reference TRBV5-5 and TRBJ2-5): DAGVTQSPTHLIKTRGQQVTLRCSPISGHKSVSWYQQVLGQGPQFIFQYYEKEERGRGNFPDRFSARQFPNYSSELNVNALLLGDSALYLCASSIGAAGGETQYFGPGTRLLVL.

This clonotype was detected ten times or more. The CDR3 DNA reads as TGTGCCATCAGCCCCGGGGGTGGGGCTACGCAGTATTTT. Its protein product is CAISPGGGATQYF. This chain connects TRBV10-3 to TRBJ2-3; tentative D call: TRBD2 (6 bases). V was clipped by 6 bases and J by 8 bases, with 15 bases between them. Germline V gene data show CDR1 as ENHRY and CDR2 as SYGVKD. The CDR3 spans 13 residues.

This clonotype was recorded many times. V usage is TRBV28 and J usage is TRBJ2-6, with unresolved D. The CDR3 runs to 16 residues. V was clipped by 6 bases and J by 0 bases, with 12 bases between them. The germline V gene has CDR1 MDHEN and CDR2 SYDVKM. The CDR3: CASRLQQPSGANVLTF. The CDR3 region has the DNA TGTGCCAGCAGGCTCCAACAGCCCTCTGGGGCCAACGTCCTGACTTTC. The full variable domain, with the rest looked up from reference TRBV28 and TRBJ2-6, is DVKVTQSSRYLVKRTGEKVFLECVQDMDHENMFWYRQDPGLGLRLIYFSYDVKMKEKGDIPEGYSVSREKKERFSLILESASTNQTSMYLCASRLQQPSGANVLTFGAGSRLTVL.

This clonotype was picked up many times. V and J are TRBV3-1 and TRBJ2-1, with 8 positions matching TRBD1. In germline, CDR1 is LGHDT, CDR2 YNNKEL (reference sequence). CDR3 size: 13 residues. V shed 7 bases and J 7 bases; nucleotides not matched to a gene: 6. The CDR3 nucleotides are TGTGCCAGCAAGGGTGACAGGGGTAATGAGCAGTTCTTC. Translation: CASKGDRGNEQFF.

This clonotype was detected many times. The J gene is TRBJ1-5, the V gene TRBV24-1, with D perhaps TRBD1 (5 bases). The germline CDR1 and CDR2 sequences are KGHDR and SFDVKD. This CDR3 is 13 amino acids long. Trimming removed 0 bases at V and 7 bases at J, with 6 bases between. The CDR3 protein is CATSDLWGQPQHF. CDR3 bases: TGTGCCACCAGTGATTTGTGGGGGCAGCCCCAGCATTTT.